The clone carrying this TCR beta chain was found many times. Its antigen is unknown. The V and J ends lost 0 bases and 0 bases, in that order; junction bases with no gene match: 7. There are 17 residues in the CDR3. Germline CDR1 is DFQATT and CDR2 is SNEGSKA (reference sequence). These data come from a study of early T cells in non-severe SARS-CoV-2 infection. For the study at large: With bulk RNA from unsorted whole blood as input, sequencing yielded unpaired chains.

Via MiXCR, TCRdb re-called the 5' RACE reads, giving one row per CDR3 protein. The top ten hold 3% to 4.5% of the sample, which has around 71,000 distinct CDR3 sequences, about 14% seen once. Study results and limitations: Private and CD4 specificities were missed by VDJdb matching, skewed to anti-spike CD8.

This material consisted of whole blood, taken at baseline. The receptor comes from an adult who was a healthcare worker with PCR-confirmed SARS-CoV-2 infection or an uninfected control (not recorded which). The chain uses TRBV20-1 and TRBJ2-1, with 8 positions matching TRBD2. In nucleotides, the CDR3 is TGCAGTGCTAGAGACGGGAGGGTTGGAAGCTCCTACAATGAGCAGTTCTTC. This translates into CSARDGRVGSSYNEQFF.